Included here is one T cell receptor beta chain sequence, with context. The antigen is unknown. The method was immunoSEQ multiplex PCR; TCRdb's version includes in-frame clones alone and lacks a portion of them. The repertoire holds roughly 4,800 clones, with around 60% as singletons. Peripheral blood was collected from the related graft donor on the marrow donation day. This record comes from a study of T cells after posttransplantation cyclophosphamide. Regarding the study as a whole: Recipient CMV seropositivity and CMV reactivation strongly tracked TRB clonality. Skin or GI-infiltrating T cells shared few TRB sequences with blood.

Germline loops: CDR1 SEHNR, CDR2 FQNEAQ (reference sequence). Trimming stripped 1 base from V and 3 bases from J, with 7 bases between. The CDR3 loop spans 13 amino acids. Material: memory CD8+ T cells sorted from blood. The receptor was derived from a woman in her sixties in good health, CMV-negative, and a related stem cell transplant donor. The chain links TRBV7-9 to TRBJ2-7; D not resolved. This CDR3 reads CASSLGVRYEQYF. CDR3 nucleotides: TGTGCCAGCAGCTTAGGAGTCCGCTACGAGCAGTACTTC.